This T cell receptor (beta chain) came from a study of response to subunit inactivated influenza vaccine (dated by TCRdb to the late 2010s). About the study as a whole: To follow how T cells responded to a trivalent subunit inactivated influenza vaccine, the researchers relied on deep quantitative profiling of the T cell receptor repertoire.

General study outcomes and caveats: The authors proposed that each seasonal influenza vaccination may bring in only a limited number of new T cells.

V was cut back by 0 bases and J by 4 bases, leaving a gap of 7 bases between them. The germline V gene sets CDR1 to SGHRS and CDR2 to YFSETQ. The CDR3 covers 13 residues, taking in both the cysteine and the phenylalanine. Only the CDR3 portion is preserved as DNA: 39 bases, with reading frame beginning at the first base. As regards this clonotype: Its antigen has not been determined. No quality values exist for individual bases; no much larger clone is one base distant.

Library generation was performed with RT-PCR. TCRdb lists the instrument as Illumina HiSeq 2500. Using fastp trimming at Q25 and MiXCR clonotype assembly, TCRdb reanalyzed the public sequencing data and kept in-frame beta chains. Rows merge per CDR3 protein into single entries with the most common DNA and genes. This sample has about 500,000 distinct CDR3 sequences in its table, and 16% of those were observed once. In total, the top ten clones hold over 2.5% of the sample. This sequence uses TRBV5-1 and TRBJ1-1; the D segment cannot be called with confidence. The clonotype comes from a man aged 45 to 70 who received an inactivated influenza vaccine. Donor details come from another sample of the same person, matched by shared clones. This material consisted of CD4+ T cells sorted from PBMCs, taken less than 25 months after vaccination. In nucleotide form, the sequence is TGCGCCAGCAGCTTGGGGGAGTTCACTGAAGCTTTCTTT. This yields the protein CASSLGEFTEAFF.